This TCR beta chain is from a study of human T cells and chemical hapten exposure. TCRdb reprocessed the RACE reads with MiXCR, giving one entry per CDR3 protein. The sample has about 110,000 distinct CDR3 sequences, roughly 10% seen once. Time point in this sample: patch test 2, 6 weeks after DPC sensitization. Noted treatment: therapeutic diphenylcyclopropenone sensitization with weekly scalp DPC. Blood was drawn before each patch test was applied. Unfractionated whole blood was the source of the extracted total RNA. Comment on this clonotype: One end of the junction fails to match germline, which may point to a read error.

Per the germline V gene, CDR1 is SSHAT and CDR2 is FNYEAQ (reference sequence). The CDR3 runs to 18 residues. This specimen was whole blood, taken in connection with sensitization to the hapten diphenylcyclopropenone (DPC). This sequence was found in a woman aged 35 to 49 with alopecia areata. Some clones in this sample may be carry-over from other donors' samples. This chain links TRBV7-7 with TRBJ2-1; 12 bases are a match to TRBD2. CDR3 amino acids: CASSFSSGGADSYNEQFF. Written as DNA, the CDR3 is TGTGCTAGCAGCTTCTCTAGCGGGGGGGCCGACTCCTACAATGAGCAGTTCTTC.